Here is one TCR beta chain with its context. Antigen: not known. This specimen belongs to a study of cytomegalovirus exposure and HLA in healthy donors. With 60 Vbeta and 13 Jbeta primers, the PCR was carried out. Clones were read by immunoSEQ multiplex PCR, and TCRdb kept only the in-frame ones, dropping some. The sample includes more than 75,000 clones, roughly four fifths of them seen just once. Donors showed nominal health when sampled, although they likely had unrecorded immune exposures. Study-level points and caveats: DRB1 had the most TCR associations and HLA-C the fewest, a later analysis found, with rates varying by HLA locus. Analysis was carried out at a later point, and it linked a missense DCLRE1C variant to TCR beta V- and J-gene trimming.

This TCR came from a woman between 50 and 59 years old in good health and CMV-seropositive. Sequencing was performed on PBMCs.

The CDR3, as DNA: TGTGCCAGCAGCTTGGCCGGAGGGATTCAGTACTTC. This sequence encodes CASSLAGGIQYF. The chain joins TRBV5-4 to TRBJ2-4, with D maybe TRBD2 (6 bases). The CDR3 is 12 amino acids. In germline, CDR1 is SGHNT, CDR2 YYREEE (reference sequence). Trimming took off 0 bases at V and 10 bases at J, with 8 bases between the two ends. Drawing the rest from reference TRBV5-4 and TRBJ2-4, the complete variable domain is ETGVTQSPTHLIKTRGQQVTLRCSSQSGHNTVSWYQQALGQGPQFIFQYYREEENGRGNFPPRFSGLQFPNYSSELNVNALELDDSALYLCASSLAGGIQYFGAGTRLSVL.